This passage covers 20 T cell receptor beta chains from one sample sequenced in a study of blood T cell repertoires in COVID-19. Measured with immunoSEQ multiplex PCR; TCRdb has only the in-frame clones, and not every one. The sample has 250,000 to 300,000 clones, about 87% seen once. Sequencing was done on a sample of peripheral blood. These receptors were collected from a woman aged 40 to 50 with acute or convalescent COVID-19.

The chain has TRBV5-4 and TRBJ2-7; D gene uncertain. CDR3 size: 14 residues. Germline assignment: CDR1 SGHNT and CDR2 YYREEE (reference sequence). The germline V and J ends were trimmed by 2 bases and 3 bases, with 12 bases remaining between them. DNA of the CDR3: TGTGCCAGCAGCTTAATGCCAGGCAGCTACGAGCAGTACGTC. Protein: CASSLMPGSYEQYV.

The genes are TRBV15 and TRBJ2-7; 13 bases match TRBD2. Germline V gene lookup returns CDR1 LNHNV and CDR2 YYDKDF (reference sequence). V was clipped by 4 bases and J by 4 bases; unmatched bases: 4. This CDR3 has 15 residues. CDR3 nucleotides: TGTGCCACCAGCAAGGGACTAGCGGGAAATTACGAGCAGTACGTC. It is translated as CATSKGLAGNYEQYV.

The chain uses TRBV9 and TRBJ1-3, with D possibly TRBD1 on 5 matching bases. This CDR3 has 20 residues. V shed 4 bases and J shed 4 bases, with 30 bases lying between them. Germline values: CDR1 SGDLS, CDR2 YYNGEE. Here the CDR3 reads CASSLGPPQRWGPRGNTIYF. CDR3 DNA sequence: TGTGCCAGCAGCTTAGGGCCCCCCCAACGTTGGGGCCCGCGCGGAAACACCATATATTTT.

Only a few counts were recorded for this clone. This chain links TRBV5-6 with TRBJ2-7; a weak D match, TRBD2 (7 bases). Trimming cost V 2 bases and J 0 bases, with 18 bases left between them. Germline values: CDR1 SGHDT, CDR2 YYEEEE. This CDR3 contains 17 residues. The CDR3 region has the DNA TGTGCCAGCAGCTTTCGCCCTGGCGGGGGCCTCTCCTACGAGCAGTACGTC. Translated: CASSFRPGGGLSYEQYV.

The chain joins TRBV11-3 to TRBJ2-1; 7 bases are shared with TRBD1. The germline V gene encodes CDR1 SGHNT and CDR2 YENEEA. CDR3 length: 14 residues. J lost 0 bases, V lost 5 bases, and 1 base had no gene match. CDR3 sequence: CASSRDSSYNEQFF. In nucleotides, the CDR3 is TGTGCCAGCAGCCGGGACAGCTCCTACAATGAGCAGTTCTTC.

This clone has a single count. V usage is TRBV6-4 and J usage is TRBJ2-1, with 9 nucleotides matching TRBD2. The CDR3 contains 16 residues. The germline CDR1 and CDR2 sequences are MRHNA and SNTAGT. V dropped 4 bases and J dropped 0; count of bases not matched to a gene: 4. CDR3 region: CASSVSGRSSYNEQFF. The CDR3 DNA reads as TGTGCCAGCAGTGTGAGCGGGAGGAGCTCCTACAATGAGCAGTTCTTC.

The V and J genes are TRBV7-2 and TRBJ2-2; TRBD2 agrees at 9 bases. Trimming at V came to 4 bases and at J to 6 bases, leaving 6 bases not matched to a gene. The CDR3 spans 15 residues. Germline CDR1 and CDR2: SGHTA and FQGNSA. The CDR3 reads CASSYSSGGPGELFF. CDR3 nucleotides: TGTGCCAGCAGCTACTCAAGCGGGGGGCCCGGGGAGCTGTTTTTT.

This chain links TRBV14 with TRBJ2-1; the match to TRBD1 covers 10 bases. Germline-derived CDR1 and CDR2 are SGHDN and FVKESK. The CDR3 totals 18 residues. J lost 0 bases, V lost 1 base, and 6 bases had no gene match. CDR3: CASSQATGGPSSYNEQFF. The CDR3, as DNA: TGTGCCAGCAGCCAAGCGACAGGGGGCCCAAGCTCCTACAATGAGCAGTTCTTC.

The chain employs TRBV18 and TRBJ2-2; the match to TRBD1 covers 9 bases. J gave up 9 bases and V 0 bases, and 8 bases lay outside the gene matches. CDR1 and CDR2 from the germline V gene are KGHSH and LQKENI. This CDR3 has 16 amino acids. CDR3 DNA: TGTGCCAGCTCACCACCAGGGACAGGGAAGATCAGGGAGCTGTTTTTT. Its translation: CASSPPGTGKIRELFF.

The V gene is TRBV5-8, the J gene TRBJ2-2; tentatively, D is TRBD1 (6 bases). CDR3 size: 16 residues. Trimming stripped 2 bases from V and 7 bases from J, with 18 bases between. Germline CDR1 is SGHTS and CDR2 is YDEGEE. The CDR3 is CASSLKRTVRDGELFF. CDR3 coding DNA: TGTGCCAGCAGCTTAAAACGGACAGTTAGGGACGGGGAGCTGTTTTTT. The whole variable domain, filled in from reference TRBV5-8 and TRBJ2-2, reads EAGVTQSPTHLIKTRGQQATLRCSPISGHTSVYWYQQALGLGLQFLLWYDEGEERNRGNFPPRFSGRQFPNYSSELNVNALELEDSALYLCASSLKRTVRDGELFFGEGSRLTVL.

The CDR3 here is CASSLRGATEAFF. CDR3 nucleotide sequence: TGTGCCAGCAGCCTCCGGGGGGCCACTGAAGCTTTCTTT. This chain connects TRBV11-3 to TRBJ1-1; tentative D call: TRBD1 (6 bases). Germline loops: CDR1 SGHNT, CDR2 YENEEA. Trimming left V 5 bases short and J 4 bases short, with 11 bases between. This CDR3 comprises 13 residues.

This chain connects TRBV2 to TRBJ2-1; TRBD2 agrees at 9 bases. After removal of 7 bases from V and 2 bases from J, the junction contained 3 bases not matched to a gene. CDR3 length: 14 amino acids. Germline values: CDR1 SNHLY, CDR2 FYNNEI. CDR3 bases: TGTGCCAGCACGACTAGCGGCCCCTACAATGAGCAGTTCTTC. Residues: CASTTSGPYNEQFF.

This rearrangement joins TRBV28 to TRBJ1-3; 7 bases match TRBD1. Germline loops: CDR1 MDHEN, CDR2 SYDVKM. CDR3 length equals 14 residues. V shed 4 bases, J shed 0 bases, and the junction held 0 bases outside the gene matches. The CDR3 loop is CASSSGGSGNTIYF. CDR3 bases: TGTGCCAGCAGTTCAGGGGGCTCTGGAAACACCATATATTTT.

The chain recombines TRBV5-1 with TRBJ2-3; perhaps TRBD2 as D (6 bases). Between the trimmed V and J ends, which lost 0 bases and 5 bases, there was a span of 13 bases. Germline loops: CDR1 SGHRS, CDR2 YFSETQ. This CDR3 is built from 15 residues. The CDR3 protein is CASSLAGRRGDTQYF. CDR3 in DNA: TGCGCCAGCAGCTTGGCCGGGAGACGCGGAGATACGCAGTATTTT.

The chain has TRBV5-6 and TRBJ1-6; possibly TRBD1 for D (6 bases). Trimming removed 4 bases at V and 10 bases at J, with 12 bases between. Germline-derived CDR1 and CDR2 are SGHDT and YYEEEE. The CDR3 sequence is 13 residues long. CDR3 bases: TGTGCCAGCAGCCTCCCAGGGGACTCACCCCTCCACTTT. Amino acid sequence: CASSLPGDSPLHF.

With respect to this clone: Additional DNA sequences in this sample encode the identical CDR3. This chain joins TRBV18 and TRBJ2-3; 9 positions match TRBD1. Trimming cost V 2 bases and J 3 bases; bases outside gene matches: 3. Germline V gene sequence: CDR1 KGHSH, CDR2 LQKENI. The length of the CDR3 is 15 residues. This chain's CDR3 is CASSPIGQGTDTQYF. CDR3 nucleotide sequence: TGTGCCAGCTCACCAATAGGACAGGGGACAGATACGCAGTATTTT. Together with reference TRBV18 and TRBJ2-3, the CDR3 gives the full variable domain: NAGVMQNPRHLVRRRGQEARLRCSPMKGHSHVYWYRQLPEEGLKFMVYLQKENIIDESGMPKERFSAEFPKEGPSILRIQQVVRGDSAAYFCASSPIGQGTDTQYFGPGTRLTVL.

This clone was picked up one time. The chain joins TRBV5-4 to TRBJ2-3, with 10 bases fitting TRBD2. The CDR3 runs 14 residues. CDR1 and CDR2 from the germline V gene are SGHNT and YYREEE (reference sequence). Trimming took 4 bases from V and 3 from J; bases not matched to a gene: 2. CDR3 DNA: TGTGCCAGCAGCACGGGACTAGCGACAGATACGCAGTATTTT. This codes for CASSTGLATDTQYF.

The chain employs TRBV11-2 and TRBJ2-1; 11 nucleotides align to TRBD2. In germline, CDR1 is SGHAT, CDR2 FQNNGV. The CDR3 loop spans 15 amino acids. Trimming at V came to 6 bases and at J to 9 bases, leaving 10 bases not matched to a gene. CDR3 bases: TGTGCCAGCAGGCCCCTAGCGGGGGGAATCAGTGAGCAGTTCTTC. It yields the protein CASRPLAGGISEQFF.

J is TRBJ1-5 and V is TRBV6-5, with 12 bases identical to TRBD1. Trimming cost V 4 bases and J 7 bases; bases outside gene matches: 5. The CDR3 is 15 amino acids. Germline V gene lookup returns CDR1 MNHEY and CDR2 SVGAGI. The CDR3 loop is CASSSGTGGTQPQHF. The CDR3 DNA reads as TGTGCCAGCAGTTCCGGGACAGGGGGCACGCAGCCCCAGCATTTT.

As regards this clone: Other DNA sequences of this sample code for an identical CDR3. The V gene is TRBV12-3 or TRBV12-4, the J gene TRBJ1-2, with D hard to call. Trimming took off 3 bases at V and 4 bases at J, with 9 bases between the two ends. The CDR3 has 13 amino acids. The DNA for the CDR3 is TGTGCCAGCAGTTTCCCGGCGGGCTATGGCTACACCTTC. Translation: CASSFPAGYGYTF.